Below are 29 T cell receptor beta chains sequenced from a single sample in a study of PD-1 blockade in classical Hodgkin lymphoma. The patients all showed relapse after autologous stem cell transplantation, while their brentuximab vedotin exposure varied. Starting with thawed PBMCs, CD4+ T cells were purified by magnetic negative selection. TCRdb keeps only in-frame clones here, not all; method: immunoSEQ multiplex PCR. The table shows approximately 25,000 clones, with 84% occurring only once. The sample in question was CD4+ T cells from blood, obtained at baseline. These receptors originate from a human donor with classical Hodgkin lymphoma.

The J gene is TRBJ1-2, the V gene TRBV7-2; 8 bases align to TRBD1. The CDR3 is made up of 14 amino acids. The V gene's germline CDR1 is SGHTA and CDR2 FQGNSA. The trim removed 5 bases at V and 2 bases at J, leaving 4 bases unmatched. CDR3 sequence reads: CASSPWTGNYGYTF. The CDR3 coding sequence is TGTGCCAGCAGCCCCTGGACAGGGAACTATGGCTACACCTTC.

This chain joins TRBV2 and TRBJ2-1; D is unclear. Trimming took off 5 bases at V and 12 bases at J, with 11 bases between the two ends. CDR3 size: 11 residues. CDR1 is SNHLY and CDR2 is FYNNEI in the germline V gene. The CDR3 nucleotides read TGTGCCAGCAGTACACCAGAAGGGCAGTTCTTC. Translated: CASSTPEGQFF.

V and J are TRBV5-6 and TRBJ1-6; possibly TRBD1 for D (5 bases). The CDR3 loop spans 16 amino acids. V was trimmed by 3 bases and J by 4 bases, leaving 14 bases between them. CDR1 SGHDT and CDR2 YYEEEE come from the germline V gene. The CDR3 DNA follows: TGTGCCAGCAGCTCTCCCGGGACCTATTATAATTCACCCCTCCACTTT. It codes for CASSSPGTYYNSPLHF. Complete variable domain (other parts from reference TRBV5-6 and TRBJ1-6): DAGVTQSPTHLIKTRGQQVTLRCSPKSGHDTVSWYQQALGQGPQFIFQYYEEEERQRGNFPDRFSGHQFPNYSSELNVNALLLGDSALYLCASSSPGTYYNSPLHFGNGTRLTVT.

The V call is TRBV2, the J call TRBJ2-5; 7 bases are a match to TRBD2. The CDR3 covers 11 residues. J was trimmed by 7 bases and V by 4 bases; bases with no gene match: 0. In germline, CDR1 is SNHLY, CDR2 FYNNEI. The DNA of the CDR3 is TGTGCCAGCAGTGGGGAGGGGACCCAGTACTTC. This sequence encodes CASSGEGTQYF.

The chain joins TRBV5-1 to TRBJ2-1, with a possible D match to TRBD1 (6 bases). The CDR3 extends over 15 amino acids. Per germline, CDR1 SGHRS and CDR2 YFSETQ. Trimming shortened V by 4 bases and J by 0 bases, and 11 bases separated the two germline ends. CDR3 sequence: CASSTLTGSYNEQFF. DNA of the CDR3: TGCGCCAGCAGCACCCTGACAGGCTCCTACAATGAGCAGTTCTTC.

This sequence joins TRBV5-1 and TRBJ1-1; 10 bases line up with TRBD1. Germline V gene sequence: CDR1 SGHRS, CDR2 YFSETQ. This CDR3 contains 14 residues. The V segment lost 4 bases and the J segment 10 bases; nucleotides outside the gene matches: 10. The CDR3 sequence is CASSGLPGQGLAFF. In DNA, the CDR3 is TGCGCCAGCAGCGGGTTACCGGGACAGGGGTTAGCTTTCTTT.

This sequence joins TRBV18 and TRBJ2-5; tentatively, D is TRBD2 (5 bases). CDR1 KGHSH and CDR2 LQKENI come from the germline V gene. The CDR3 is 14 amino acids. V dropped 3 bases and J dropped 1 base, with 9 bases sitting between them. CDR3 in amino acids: CASSPAAAQETQYF. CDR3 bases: TGTGCCAGCTCACCGGCAGCGGCCCAAGAGACCCAGTACTTC. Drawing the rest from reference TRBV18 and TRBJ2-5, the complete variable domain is NAGVMQNPRHLVRRRGQEARLRCSPMKGHSHVYWYRQLPEEGLKFMVYLQKENIIDESGMPKERFSAEFPKEGPSILRIQQVVRGDSAAYFCASSPAAAQETQYFGPGTRLLVL.

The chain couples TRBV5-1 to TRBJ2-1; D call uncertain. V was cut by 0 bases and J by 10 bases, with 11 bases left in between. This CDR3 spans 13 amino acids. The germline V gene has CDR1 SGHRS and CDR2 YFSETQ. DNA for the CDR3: TGCGCCAGCAGCTTGGATCGGAGCGTGGAGCAGTTCTTC. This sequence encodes CASSLDRSVEQFF.

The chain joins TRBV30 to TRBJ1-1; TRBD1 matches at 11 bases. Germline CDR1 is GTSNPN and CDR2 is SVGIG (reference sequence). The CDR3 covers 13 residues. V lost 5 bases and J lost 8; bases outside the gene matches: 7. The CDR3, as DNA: TGTGCCTGGGATCTCGGGGACAGGGGGGAAGCTTTCTTT. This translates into CAWDLGDRGEAFF. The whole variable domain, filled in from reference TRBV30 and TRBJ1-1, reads SQTIHQWPATLVQPVGSPLSLECTVEGTSNPNLYWYRQAAGRGLQLLFYSVGIGQISSEVPQNLSASRPQDRQFILSSKKLLLSDSGFYLCAWDLGDRGEAFFGQGTRLTVV.

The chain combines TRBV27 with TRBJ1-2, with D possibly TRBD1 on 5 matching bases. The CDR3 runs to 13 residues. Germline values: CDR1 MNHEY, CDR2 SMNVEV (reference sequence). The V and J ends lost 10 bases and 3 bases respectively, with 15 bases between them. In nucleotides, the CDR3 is TGTGCCACCGGGGGAGGGTATCACTATGGCTACACCTTC. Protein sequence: CATGGGYHYGYTF.

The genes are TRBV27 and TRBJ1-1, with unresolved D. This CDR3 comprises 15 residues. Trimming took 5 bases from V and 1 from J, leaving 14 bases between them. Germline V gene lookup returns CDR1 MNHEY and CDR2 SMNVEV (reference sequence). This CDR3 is CASSPPGSWNTEAFF. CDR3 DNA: TGTGCCAGCAGTCCCCCGGGAAGCTGGAACACTGAAGCTTTCTTT.

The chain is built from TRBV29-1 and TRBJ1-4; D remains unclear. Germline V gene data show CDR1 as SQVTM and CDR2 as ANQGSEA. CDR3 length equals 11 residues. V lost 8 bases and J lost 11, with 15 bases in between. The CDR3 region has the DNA TGCAGCTCCCTCTCGTCGGGTAAACTGTTTTTT. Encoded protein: CSSLSSGKLFF.

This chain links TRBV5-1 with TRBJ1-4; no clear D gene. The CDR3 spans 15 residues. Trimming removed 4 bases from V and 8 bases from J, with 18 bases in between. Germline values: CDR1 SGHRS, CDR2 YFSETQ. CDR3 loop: CASSPLGRAQEKLFF. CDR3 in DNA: TGCGCCAGCAGCCCCCTTGGGAGGGCCCAAGAAAAACTGTTTTTT.

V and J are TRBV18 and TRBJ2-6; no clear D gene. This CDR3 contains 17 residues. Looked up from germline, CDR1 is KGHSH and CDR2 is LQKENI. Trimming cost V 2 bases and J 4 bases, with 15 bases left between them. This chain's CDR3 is CASSPSPTALGANVLTF. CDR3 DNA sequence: TGTGCCAGCTCACCATCACCGACGGCGCTCGGGGCCAACGTCCTGACTTTC.

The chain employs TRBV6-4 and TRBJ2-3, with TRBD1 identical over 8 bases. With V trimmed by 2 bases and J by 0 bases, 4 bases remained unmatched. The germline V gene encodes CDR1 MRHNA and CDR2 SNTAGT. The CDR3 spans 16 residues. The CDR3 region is CASSDQQGVSTDTQYF. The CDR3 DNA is TGTGCCAGCAGTGACCAACAGGGGGTGAGCACAGATACGCAGTATTTT.

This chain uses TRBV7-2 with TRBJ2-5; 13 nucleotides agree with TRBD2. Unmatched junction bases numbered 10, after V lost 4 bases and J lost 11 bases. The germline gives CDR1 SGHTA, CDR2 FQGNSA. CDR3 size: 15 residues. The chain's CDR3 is CASSSTGTSGVYQYF. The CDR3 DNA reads TGTGCCAGCAGCTCAACCGGGACTAGCGGGGTTTATCAGTACTTC.

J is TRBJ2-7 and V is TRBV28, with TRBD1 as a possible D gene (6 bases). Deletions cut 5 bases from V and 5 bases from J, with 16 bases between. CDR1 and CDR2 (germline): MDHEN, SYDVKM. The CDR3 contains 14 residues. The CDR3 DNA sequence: TGTGCCAGCAGTCCACAGGGATTCTTGAACGAGCAGTACTTC. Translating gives CASSPQGFLNEQYF.

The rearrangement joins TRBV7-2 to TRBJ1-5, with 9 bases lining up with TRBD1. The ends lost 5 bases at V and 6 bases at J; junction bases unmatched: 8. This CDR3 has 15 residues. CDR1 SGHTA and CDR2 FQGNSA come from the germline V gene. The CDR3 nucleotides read TGTGCCAGCAGCCCGCATGACAGGGGGGGTCAGCCCCAGCATTTT. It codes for CASSPHDRGGQPQHF.

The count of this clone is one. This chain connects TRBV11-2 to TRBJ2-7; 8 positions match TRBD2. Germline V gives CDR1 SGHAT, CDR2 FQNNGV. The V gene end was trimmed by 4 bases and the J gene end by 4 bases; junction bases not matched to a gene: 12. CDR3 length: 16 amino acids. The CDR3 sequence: CASSSPHRGGLYEQYF. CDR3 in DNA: TGTGCCAGCAGCTCACCCCACCGGGGGGGCCTTTACGAGCAGTACTTC.

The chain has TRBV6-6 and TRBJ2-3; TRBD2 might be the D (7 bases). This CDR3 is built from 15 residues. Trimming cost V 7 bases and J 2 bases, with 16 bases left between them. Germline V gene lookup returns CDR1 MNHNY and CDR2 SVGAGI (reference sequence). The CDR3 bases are TGTGCCAGCATCCTAGGCGGGGGCAACACAGATACGCAGTATTTT. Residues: CASILGGGNTDTQYF.

The DNA of the CDR3 is TGTGCCTGGAGTGTACAGGCACCGAACACTGAAGCTTTCTTT. Amino acids: CAWSVQAPNTEAFF. The chain is built from TRBV30 and TRBJ1-1, with D tentatively TRBD1 (5 bases). The V gene's germline CDR1 is GTSNPN and CDR2 SVGIG (reference sequence). Trimming took 0 bases from V and 1 from J, leaving 9 bases between them. The CDR3 totals 14 residues.

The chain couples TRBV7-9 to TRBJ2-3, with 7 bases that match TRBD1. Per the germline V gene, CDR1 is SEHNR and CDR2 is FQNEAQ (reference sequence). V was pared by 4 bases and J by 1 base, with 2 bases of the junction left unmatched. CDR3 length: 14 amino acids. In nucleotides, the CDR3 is TGTGCCAGCAGCTACGGGACAGGCACAGATACGCAGTATTTT. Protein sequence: CASSYGTGTDTQYF.

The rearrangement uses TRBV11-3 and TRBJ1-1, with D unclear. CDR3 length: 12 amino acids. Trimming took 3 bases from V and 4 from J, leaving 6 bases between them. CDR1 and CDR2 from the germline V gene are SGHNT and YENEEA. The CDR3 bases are TGTGCCAGCAGCTTTGGGAGCACTGAAGCTTTCTTT. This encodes CASSFGSTEAFF.

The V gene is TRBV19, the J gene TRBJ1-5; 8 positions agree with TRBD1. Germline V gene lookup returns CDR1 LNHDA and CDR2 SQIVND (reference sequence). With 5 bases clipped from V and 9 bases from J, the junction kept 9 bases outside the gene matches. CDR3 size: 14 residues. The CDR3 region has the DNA TGTGCCAGTAGTCCACTCGGGACAGGATTGCCCCAGCATTTT. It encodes CASSPLGTGLPQHF.

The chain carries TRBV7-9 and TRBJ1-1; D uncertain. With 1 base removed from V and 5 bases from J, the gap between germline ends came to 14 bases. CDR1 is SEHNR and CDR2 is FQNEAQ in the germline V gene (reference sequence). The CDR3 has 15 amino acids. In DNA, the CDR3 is TGTGCCAGCAGCTTAGAGTGGTCCGAGAGGACTGAAGCTTTCTTT. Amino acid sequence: CASSLEWSERTEAFF.

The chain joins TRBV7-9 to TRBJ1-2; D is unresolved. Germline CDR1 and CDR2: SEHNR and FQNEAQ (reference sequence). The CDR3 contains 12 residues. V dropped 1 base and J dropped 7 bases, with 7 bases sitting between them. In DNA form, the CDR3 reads TGTGCCAGCAGCTTAGTTTGGGGTGGCTACACCTTC. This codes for CASSLVWGGYTF.

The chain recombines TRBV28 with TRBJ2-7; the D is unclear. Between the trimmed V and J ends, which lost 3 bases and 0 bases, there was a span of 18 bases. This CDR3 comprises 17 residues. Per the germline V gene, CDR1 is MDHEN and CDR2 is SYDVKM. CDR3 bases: TGTGCCAGCAGTTTGCCTCCCCGCCAGGTCCACTCCTACGAGCAGTACTTC. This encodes CASSLPPRQVHSYEQYF.

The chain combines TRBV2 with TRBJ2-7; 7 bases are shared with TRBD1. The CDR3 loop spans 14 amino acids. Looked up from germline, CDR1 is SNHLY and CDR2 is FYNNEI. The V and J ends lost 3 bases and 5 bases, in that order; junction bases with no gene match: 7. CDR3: CASSEGAGGNEQYF. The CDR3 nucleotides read TGTGCCAGCAGTGAGGGGGCAGGGGGTAACGAGCAGTACTTC.

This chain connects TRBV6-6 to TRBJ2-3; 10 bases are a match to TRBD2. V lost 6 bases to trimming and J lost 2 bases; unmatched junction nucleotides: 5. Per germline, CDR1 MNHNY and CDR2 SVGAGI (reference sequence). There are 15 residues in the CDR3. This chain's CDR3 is CASSGTSVNTDTQYF. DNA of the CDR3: TGTGCCAGCAGCGGGACTAGCGTCAACACAGATACGCAGTATTTT.